Shown below are 3 T cell receptor beta chains from a single sample sequenced in a study of technical replicates of blood from a handful of donors. The data were produced by immunoSEQ multiplex PCR, yet TCRdb's version contains in-frame clones alone and is incomplete. The data contain around 100,000 clones, about 94% of them singletons. Sequencing input: T cells isolated from PBMCs. The receptor set was obtained from a human donor in good health.

The CDR3 nucleotides read TGTGCCAGCAGCTCTAGTCCCGGGACAGGGGCGAGCTCCTACAATGAGCAGTTCTTC. Amino acid sequence: CASSSSPGTGASSYNEQFF. The V gene is TRBV13, the J gene TRBJ2-1; 10 bases are a match to TRBD1. V lost 4 bases to trimming and J lost 0 bases; unmatched junction nucleotides: 12. The CDR3 covers 19 residues. CDR1 and CDR2 from the germline V gene are PRHDT and FYEKMQ (reference sequence).

The gene calls are TRBV28 and TRBJ2-5; TRBD1 is a possible D gene (6 bases). CDR3 length: 15 residues. Trimming took 2 bases from V and 2 from J, leaving 12 bases between them. Germline V gene sequence: CDR1 MDHEN, CDR2 SYDVKM. The DNA of the CDR3 is TGTGCCAGCAGTTTAGAAACAGGGATACAAGAGACCCAGTACTTC. It codes for CASSLETGIQETQYF.

V is TRBV10-3 and J is TRBJ2-3; 9 nucleotides align to TRBD2. V lost 9 bases, J lost 2 bases, and 3 bases stayed unmatched. This CDR3 is built from 13 residues. In germline, CDR1 is ENHRY, CDR2 SYGVKD. CDR3 sequence (DNA): TGTGCCATTCTAGCGGGGTCCACAGATACGCAGTATTTT. This gives the protein CAILAGSTDTQYF.